The clone carrying this TCR beta chain was counted at least ten times. This sample was taken from a study of regulatory T cells in long-lasting Graves disease. This CDR3 spans 15 amino acids. Trimming removed 1 base from V and 0 bases from J, with 8 bases in between. The germline V gene encodes CDR1 SGHAT and CDR2 FQDESV (reference sequence). Indicated time point: newly diagnosed GD, antithyroid drugs for less than 3 months. PBMC-extracted RNA yielded the TCR library. Arm-PCR with iRepertoire HTBI primers amplified the CDR3 regions for these TCR beta libraries. MiXCR, run by TCRdb on the multiplex PCR reads, gives a single entry per CDR3 protein. This table holds roughly 560,000 distinct CDR3 sequences, 15% to 20% found once. These data were likewise used in another study, on T cells in Graves' hyperthyroidism and ophthalmopathy. That work adds: Thyroid ultrasound and orbital computed tomography, with clinical symptoms and serum thyroxine and TRAb, informed diagnoses.

The sequences come from peripheral blood mononuclear cells (PBMCs), collected at new diagnosis, from a patient treated with antithyroid drugs. The J gene is TRBJ2-3, the V gene TRBV11-1; D is undetermined. The sequence derives from a woman aged 40 to 65 with Graves disease. CDR3: CASSLDGSSTDTQYF. The CDR3 nucleotides read TGTGCCAGCAGCTTAGATGGGTCTAGCACAGATACGCAGTATTTT. The full variable domain, its missing parts supplied by reference TRBV11-1 and TRBJ2-3, is EAEVAQSPRYKITEKSQAVAFWCDPISGHATLYWYRQILGQGPELLVQFQDESVVDDSQLPKDRFSAERLKGVDSTLKIQPAELGDSAMYLCASSLDGSSTDTQYFGPGTRLTVL.